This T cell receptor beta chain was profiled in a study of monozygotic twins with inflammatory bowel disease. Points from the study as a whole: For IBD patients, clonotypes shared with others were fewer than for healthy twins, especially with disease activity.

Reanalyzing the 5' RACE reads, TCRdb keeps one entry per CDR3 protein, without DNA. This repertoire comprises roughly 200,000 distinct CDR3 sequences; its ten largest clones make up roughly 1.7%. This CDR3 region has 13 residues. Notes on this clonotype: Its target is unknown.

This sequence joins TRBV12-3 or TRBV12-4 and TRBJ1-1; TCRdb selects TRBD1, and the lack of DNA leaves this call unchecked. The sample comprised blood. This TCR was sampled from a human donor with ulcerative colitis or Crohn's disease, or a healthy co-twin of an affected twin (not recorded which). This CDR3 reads CASRYYSGNEAFF.